The 12 T cell receptor beta chains listed next were all sequenced from one sample in a study of T cell changes during pregnancy in multiple sclerosis. TCRdb's copy holds only in-frame clones and misses some; the assay was immunoSEQ multiplex PCR. The top ten clones hold more than 0.85% of a sample with some 87,000 clones, about 96% of them seen once. Material: peripheral blood, obtained in the second trimester of pregnancy. The source is a female donor with multiple sclerosis, enrolled in a pregnancy study.

The CDR3 DNA reads TGTGCCAGCAGTGATTTGGAGGCTCACAATGAGCAGTTCTTC. Its translation: CASSDLEAHNEQFF. This chain uses TRBV2 with TRBJ2-1, with D possibly being TRBD2 (5 bases). In germline, CDR1 is SNHLY, CDR2 FYNNEI. This CDR3 is built from 14 residues. V was clipped by 3 bases and J by 5 bases, with 11 bases between them.

This sequence joins TRBV7-6 and TRBJ1-2; D is perhaps TRBD1 (5 bases). The ends were cut back, 5 bases at V and 2 bases at J, with 9 bases in the middle. This CDR3 spans 13 amino acids. CDR1 and CDR2 (germline): SGHVS, FNYEAQ. Here the CDR3 DNA reads TGTGCCAGCAGCGCCCGGGGGAACTATGGCTACACCTTC. Translated, it gives CASSARGNYGYTF.

Comments on this clone: The same CDR3 also results from other DNA sequences found in this sample. The chain's CDR3 is CASTRGGSGNTIYF. The DNA of the CDR3 is TGTGCCAGTACCCGAGGGGGCTCTGGAAACACCATATATTTT. The J gene is TRBJ1-3, the V gene TRBV19, with D perhaps TRBD1 (6 bases). V lost 7 bases to trimming and J lost 0 bases, with 10 bases between them. From germline, CDR1 is LNHDA and CDR2 SQIVND (reference sequence). The CDR3 consists of 14 residues.

The chain uses TRBV18 and TRBJ2-1; 8 bases match TRBD2. CDR1 is KGHSH, CDR2 LQKENI, per germline. V dropped 3 bases and J dropped 2; count of bases not matched to a gene: 6. CDR3 size: 16 residues. DNA of the CDR3: TGTGCCAGCTCACCGGGGAGCGGGAGAGCCTACAATGAGCAGTTCTTC. Translated: CASSPGSGRAYNEQFF.

V is TRBV5-5 and J is TRBJ1-1; no reliable D call. V lost 1 base, J lost 0 bases, and 10 bases lay in between. This CDR3 contains 15 residues. Germline V CDR1 and CDR2: SGHKS, YYEKEE (reference sequence). The CDR3: CASSLLTGVNTEAFF. In nucleotides, the CDR3 is TGTGCCAGCAGCTTGTTGACCGGAGTGAACACTGAAGCTTTCTTT. The complete variable domain, with remaining parts taken from reference TRBV5-5 and TRBJ1-1, reads DAGVTQSPTHLIKTRGQQVTLRCSPISGHKSVSWYQQVLGQGPQFIFQYYEKEERGRGNFPDRFSARQFPNYSSELNVNALLLGDSALYLCASSLLTGVNTEAFFGQGTRLTVV.

The chain combines TRBV30 with TRBJ1-2, with 7 positions matching TRBD1. V lost 3 bases and J lost 4; bases outside the gene matches: 5. The germline V gene encodes CDR1 GTSNPN and CDR2 SVGIG (reference sequence). CDR3 length: 13 amino acids. The CDR3 protein is CAWSAGTAYGYTF. In DNA form, the CDR3 reads TGTGCCTGGAGCGCCGGGACAGCCTATGGCTACACCTTC.

This clone has just one count. The chain couples TRBV7-9 to TRBJ2-3, with unresolved D. The V and J ends lost 2 bases and 0 bases respectively, with 6 bases between them. The CDR3 sequence is 14 residues long. Germline V gene lookup returns CDR1 SEHNR and CDR2 FQNEAQ (reference sequence). The CDR3 DNA reads TGTGCCAGCAGCTTACCTGGCAGCACAGATACGCAGTATTTT. It specifies CASSLPGSTDTQYF. Full variable domain (remainder filled in from reference TRBV7-9 and TRBJ2-3): DTGVSQNPRHKITKRGQNVTFRCDPISEHNRLYWYRQTLGQGPEFLTYFQNEAQLEKSRLLSDRFSAERPKGSFSTLEIQRTEQGDSAMYLCASSLPGSTDTQYFGPGTRLTVL.

The chain uses TRBV11-2 and TRBJ2-1; possibly TRBD2 for D (5 bases). Trimming took off 2 bases at V and 2 bases at J, with 13 bases between the two ends. This CDR3 has 16 residues. Germline-derived CDR1 and CDR2 are SGHAT and FQNNGV. CDR3 in DNA: TGTGCCAGCAGCTTATTTCTAGCCTCCCCCTACAATGAGCAGTTCTTC. Translating gives CASSLFLASPYNEQFF.

This rearrangement joins TRBV30 to TRBJ2-1; weak D call: TRBD1 (5 bases). Between the trimmed V and J ends, which lost 4 bases and 7 bases, there was a span of 8 bases. Germline V gene lookup returns CDR1 GTSNPN and CDR2 SVGIG (reference sequence). The CDR3 totals 11 residues. The CDR3 nucleotides are TGTGCCTGGACAGGGTGGAATGAGCAGTTCTTC. Translating it yields CAWTGWNEQFF.

This clone was counted at least ten times. The J gene is TRBJ2-2, the V gene TRBV6-4, with 10 bases matching TRBD2. CDR1 is MRHNA and CDR2 is SNTAGT in the germline V gene. With V trimmed by 6 bases and J by 6 bases, 7 bases remained unmatched. The CDR3 has 15 amino acids. The CDR3 reads CASSALAGEAGELFF. DNA of the CDR3: TGTGCCAGCAGCGCCCTAGCGGGAGAGGCCGGGGAGCTGTTTTTT.

This chain connects TRBV5-8 to TRBJ2-5; 7 bases map to TRBD2. This CDR3 region has 15 residues. Trimming removed 4 bases from V and 1 base from J; junction bases left unmatched: 7. Germline lookup yields CDR1 SGHTS and CDR2 YDEGEE. CDR3 protein: CASSGLAGRQETQYF. CDR3 DNA sequence: TGTGCCAGCAGCGGCTTAGCGGGTCGCCAAGAGACCCAGTACTTC.

This chain links TRBV19 with TRBJ1-3; 8 nucleotides match TRBD1. Germline V gives CDR1 LNHDA, CDR2 SQIVND (reference sequence). V lost 3 bases to trimming and J lost 4 bases; unmatched junction nucleotides: 5. The CDR3 runs to 15 residues. CDR3 bases: TGTGCCAGTAGTATGGACAGGGAAAGGGGAAACACCATATATTTT. Residues: CASSMDRERGNTIYF.